The present TCR beta chain was sequenced within a study of T cell changes during pregnancy in multiple sclerosis. The CDR3 sequence is 15 residues long. Sequencing used immunoSEQ multiplex PCR; TCRdb keeps in-frame clones, though not all of them. Altogether 80,000 or so clones are present, about 91% being singletons, with the ten largest covering 1.4%. The J gene is TRBJ1-1, the V gene TRBV21-1; the DNA was not used to check the table's D call, TRBD1. TRBV21-1 has pseudogene status. This clonotype was obtained from a female donor with multiple sclerosis, enrolled in a pregnancy study. This material consisted of peripheral blood, taken before pregnancy. CDR3 sequence (DNA): TGTGCCAGCAGCACCCGCAGGGGGCGGGACACTGAAGCTTTCTTT. Amino acid sequence: CASSTRRGRDTEAFF.